Shown below are 18 T cell receptor beta chains from a single sample sequenced in a study of identical twins. One entry per CDR3 protein results from TCRdb running MiXCR on the 5' RACE reads. The data show hundreds of thousands of distinct CDR3 sequences, roughly 20% seen once. Separately, the same data were catalogued under a study of T cells expressing NK-cell markers.

The sequenced sample consisted of PBMCs. The receptor source for this set is a woman aged 18 to 35 in good health.

The chain is built from TRBV12-3 or TRBV12-4 and TRBJ2-3; D is perhaps TRBD2 (5 bases). The ends were cut back, 3 bases at V and 4 bases at J, with 8 bases in the middle. The CDR3 has 13 amino acids. The CDR3 coding sequence is TGTGCCAGCAGTTTGCTAGCACCAGATACGCAGTATTTT. Protein: CASSLLAPDTQYF.

This clonotype occurred a few times. The gene calls are TRBV20-1 and TRBJ2-5, with TRBD2 as a possible D gene (6 bases). The V gene lost 6 bases and the J gene lost 4 bases, with 18 bases spanning the gap. Germline V CDR1 and CDR2: DFQATT, SNEGSKA (reference sequence). The CDR3 has 14 amino acids. CDR3 DNA: TGCAGTGCAGTAGGGACTGGAGGTGGAGAGACCCAGTACTTC. It encodes CSAVGTGGGETQYF.

This clonotype was seen more than once but under ten times. The rearrangement joins TRBV12-3 or TRBV12-4 to TRBJ2-2; D is undetermined. CDR3 size: 12 residues. CDR3: CAGKGNTGELFF. Written as DNA, the CDR3 is TGTGCTGGCAAAGGGAACACCGGGGAGCTGTTTTTT.

There are a few counts of this clonotype. The rearrangement uses TRBV7-9 and TRBJ2-7; 9 bases agree with TRBD1. Per germline, CDR1 SEHNR and CDR2 FQNEAQ (reference sequence). This CDR3 has 14 residues. Trimming took 1 base from V and 5 from J; bases not matched to a gene: 3. The CDR3 nucleotides read TGTGCCAGCAGCTTAGTGGGACAGGGTAACGAGCAGTACTTC. This codes for CASSLVGQGNEQYF.

This clonotype has only a few counts. This likely comes from a read error, as the CDR3 has no conserved phenylalanine or tryptophan at its end. The DNA is omitted, as the CDR3 cannot be located on it reliably, and the CDR3 follows TCRdb's listing. The chain joins TRBV7-9 to TRBJ1-1. Germline V gene sequence: CDR1 SEHNR, CDR2 FQNEAQ (reference sequence). Termini included, the CDR3 measures 11 amino acids. The CDR3 loop is CASSSSGLYSS.

V is TRBV6-1 and J is TRBJ2-1, with D possibly matching TRBD2 (5 bases). The germline gives CDR1 MNHNS, CDR2 SASEGT. The V gene lost 8 bases and the J gene lost 6 bases, with 17 bases spanning the gap. The CDR3 is made up of 14 amino acids. CDR3 residues: CASGRPLRGNEQFF. In DNA, the CDR3 is TGTGCCAGCGGGCGACCCCTCCGGGGCAATGAGCAGTTCTTC.

This clonotype was seen only a few times. The chain has TRBV6-5 and TRBJ1-5; D call uncertain. Looked up from germline, CDR1 is MNHEY and CDR2 is SVGAGI. Trimming removed 8 bases at V and 0 bases at J, with 5 bases between. The length of the CDR3 is 12 residues. The CDR3 is CASSHSNQPQHF. CDR3 bases: TGTGCCAGCTCCCATAGCAATCAGCCCCAGCATTTT.

The V gene is TRBV7-2, the J gene TRBJ2-3; D is tentatively TRBD1 or TRBD2 (5 bases each). This CDR3 spans 16 amino acids. The V gene's germline CDR1 is SGHTA and CDR2 FQGNSA. V lost 5 bases and J 8 bases, leaving 23 bases between the germline ends. This CDR3 reads CASSGWGMTGLGTQYF. CDR3 DNA: TGTGCCAGCAGCGGTTGGGGGATGACTGGATTGGGTACGCAGTATTTT. Full variable domain (outside the CDR3, taken from reference TRBV7-2 and TRBJ2-3): GAGVSQSPSNKVTEKGKDVELRCDPISGHTALYWYRQSLGQGLEFLIYFQGNSAPDKSGLPSDRFSAERTGGSVSTLTIQRTQQEDSAVYLCASSGWGMTGLGTQYFGPGTRLTVL.

V usage is TRBV6-1 and J usage is TRBJ2-1, with TRBD2 matching 7 bases. With V trimmed by 6 bases and J by 1 base, 9 bases remained unmatched. CDR3 size: 16 residues. From germline, CDR1 is MNHNS and CDR2 SASEGT. The CDR3 reads CASRNRLAGSYNEQFF. CDR3 DNA: TGTGCCAGCAGGAACCGACTAGCTGGGTCCTACAATGAGCAGTTCTTC.

This clonotype has just a few counts. The CDR3 region is CASSLFSSSVGTQYF. As DNA, the CDR3 is TGCGCCAGCAGCTTGTTTTCTTCCTCGGTGGGTACGCAGTATTTT. The rearrangement uses TRBV5-1 and TRBJ2-3; no firm D call. Germline-derived CDR1 and CDR2 are SGHRS and YFSETQ. V shed 1 base and J shed 8 bases, with 17 bases lying between them. The CDR3 is made up of 15 amino acids.

V gene TRBV5-6 combines with J gene TRBJ2-1; D not resolved. The CDR3 is 16 residues long. Trimming shortened V by 4 bases and J by 7 bases, and 21 bases separated the two germline ends. Per germline, CDR1 SGHDT and CDR2 YYEEEE. The CDR3 DNA sequence: TGTGCCAGCAGCAAAGGAAGGTTTTCGGATTGGAATGAGCAGTTCTTC. Amino acid sequence: CASSKGRFSDWNEQFF. The entire variable domain, with the rest obtained from reference TRBV5-6 and TRBJ2-1, is as follows: DAGVTQSPTHLIKTRGQQVTLRCSPKSGHDTVSWYQQALGQGPQFIFQYYEEEERQRGNFPDRFSGHQFPNYSSELNVNALLLGDSALYLCASSKGRFSDWNEQFFGPGTRLTVL.

This clonotype occurred many times. The chain couples TRBV12-3 or TRBV12-4 to TRBJ2-1, with unresolved D. With 4 bases removed from V and 7 bases from J, the gap between germline ends came to 8 bases. CDR3 length: 12 residues. CDR3 nucleotides: TGTGCCAGCAGTTCCGACTTGAATGAGCAGTTCTTC. The encoded protein is CASSSDLNEQFF.

This chain links TRBV20-1 with TRBJ2-2; tentatively, D is TRBD1 or TRBD2 (5 bases each). The CDR3 runs to 14 residues. The ends were cut back, 2 bases at V and 4 bases at J, with 11 bases in the middle. Germline CDR1 reads DFQATT; CDR2 reads SNEGSKA (reference sequence). The CDR3 nucleotides read TGCAGTGCTAGATCCTGGGGGAGCACCGGGGAGCTGTTTTTT. Translated: CSARSWGSTGELFF.

This chain connects TRBV12-3 or TRBV12-4 to TRBJ2-5; 8 nucleotides agree with TRBD2. CDR3 length equals 18 residues. The junction had 15 bases not matched to a gene; V was cut back by 2 bases and J by 4 bases. The CDR3 region is CASSLRETFAGGRETQYF. The DNA of the CDR3 is TGTGCCAGCAGTTTACGGGAGACCTTTGCGGGAGGCCGAGAGACCCAGTACTTC.

This clonotype was found a few times. The V call is TRBV5-8, the J call TRBJ1-3, with 7 bases identical to TRBD1. The germline CDR1 and CDR2 sequences are SGHTS and YDEGEE. The V and J ends lost 7 bases and 0 bases, in that order; junction bases with no gene match: 10. This CDR3 has 16 residues. In nucleotides, the CDR3 is TGTGCCAGCCATTCGGGACAGATTTACTCTGGAAACACCATATATTTT. Encoded protein: CASHSGQIYSGNTIYF.

Here the CDR3 reads CASSLRRGIQETQYF. The CDR3 nucleotides are TGCGCCAGCAGCCTCCGTCGGGGGATCCAAGAGACCCAGTACTTC. The chain recombines TRBV5-1 with TRBJ2-5; D may be TRBD2 (6 bases). The germline gives CDR1 SGHRS, CDR2 YFSETQ. This CDR3 has 15 residues. Trimming left V 4 bases short and J 1 base short, with 14 bases between.

This clonotype was observed a few times. This sequence joins TRBV5-1 and TRBJ2-1; the D gene could be TRBD1 or TRBD2 (5 bases each). Germline values: CDR1 SGHRS, CDR2 YFSETQ. Trimming stripped 6 bases from V and 5 bases from J, with 18 bases between. This CDR3 is built from 15 residues. The CDR3 DNA reads TGCGCCAGCAATCGGGGACCTGGGCCCAACAATGAGCAGTTCTTC. This gives the protein CASNRGPGPNNEQFF.

The rearrangement joins TRBV5-1 to TRBJ2-2; the match to TRBD1 covers 9 bases. The length of the CDR3 is 16 residues. V dropped 4 bases and J dropped 9; count of bases not matched to a gene: 13. Germline V gene data show CDR1 as SGHRS and CDR2 as YFSETQ. CDR3: CASSAAPGQGHRELFF. As DNA, the CDR3 is TGCGCCAGCAGCGCGGCTCCGGGACAGGGTCACCGGGAGCTGTTTTTT.